This T cell receptor beta chain was profiled in a study of blood T cell repertoires in COVID-19. V lost 2 bases and J 4 bases, leaving 5 bases between the germline ends. Germline V gene lookup returns CDR1 LGHDT and CDR2 YNNKEL (reference sequence). CDR3 length equals 12 residues. The protocol was immunoSEQ multiplex PCR, while the TCRdb copy is restricted to in-frame clones and leaves out a portion. This sample has roughly 120,000 clones; 70% to 90% occur once, and the top ten carry about 3.6%. The rearrangement joins TRBV3-1 (or the pseudogene TRBV3-2) to TRBJ1-1; D call uncertain. The sample consisted of peripheral blood. The TCR comes from a man aged 35 to 55 with acute or convalescent COVID-19. The CDR3 loop is CASSQRSTEAFF. The CDR3 coding sequence is TGTGCCAGCAGCCAACGGTCCACTGAAGCTTTCTTT.